The sample holds many counts of the clone carrying this T cell receptor (beta chain). In germline, CDR1 is ENHRY, CDR2 SYGVKD. Trimming removed 4 bases at V and 12 bases at J, with 13 bases between. The CDR3 runs 12 residues. TCRdb used MiXCR to reprocess the 5' RACE reads, holding one entry per CDR3 protein. Here the sample spans some 250,000 distinct CDR3 sequences, roughly 8.6% being singletons. This sample was taken from a study of CD8 T cells in ankylosing spondylitis. Sequencing used blood, either unsorted or a sorted T cell fraction (not recorded which). This receptor was taken from a male donor with ankylosing spondylitis or in good health (not recorded which). The chain carries TRBV10-3 and TRBJ2-1; a weak D match, TRBD2 (5 bases). The CDR3 region is CAISVGPRGQFF. The CDR3 nucleotides are TGTGCCATCAGTGTTGGCCCCCGGGGGCAGTTCTTC.